These T cell receptor beta chains were read from a single sample in a study of shared clonotypes between healthy human individuals. Using immunoSEQ multiplex PCR, the repertoire was profiled, and TCRdb retains in-frame clones only, with some absent. The data show about 1.1 million clones, with approximately 77% seen just once and 0.89% held by the top ten. The specimen was memory CD4+ T cells from PBMCs. The receptors here all came from a man in his late teens or twenties in good health. Some clones in this sample may be carry-over from other donors' samples. CDR3s include the opening cysteine and the closing phenylalanine or tryptophan.

v_gene	j_gene	CDR3aa
TRBV2	TRBJ2-1	CASSAAGNNEQFF
TRBV7-2	TRBJ2-5	CASSLTGDTGETQYF
TRBV28	TRBJ1-1	CASRAFAQRNTEAFF
TRBV27	TRBJ1-2	CASKQTTGVGGYGYTF
TRBV5-1	TRBJ2-3	CASSFGDGTDTQYF
TRBV6-5	TRBJ2-3	CASSYGNTQYF
TRBV7-2	TRBJ2-7	CASSLSTGAYEQYF
TRBV5-5	TRBJ2-7	CASSFWEAGQQYF
TRBV5-4	TRBJ2-3	CASSHSSGSTDTQYF
TRBV30	TRBJ2-1	CAWSADRGVEQFF
TRBV5-5	TRBJ2-3	CASTNPGGTDTQYF
TRBV6-1	TRBJ1-1	CASSERGVDTEAFF
TRBV19	TRBJ1-5	CASRRDRANQPQHF
TRBV29-1	TRBJ2-3	CSVASTDTQYF
TRBV28	TRBJ2-1	CASSLSSYRTRSSYNEQFF
TRBV6-1	TRBJ1-2	CASSRDRVYGYTF
TRBV2	TRBJ2-7	CASSLGQGEQYF
TRBV30	TRBJ1-5	CAWSSARSNQPQHF
TRBV5-1	TRBJ1-2	CASSLNTNYGYTF
TRBV19	TRBJ2-2	CASSRVSGSTGELFF
TRBV29-1	TRBJ1-3	CSAENPGNTIYF
TRBV11-3	TRBJ2-7	CASSLEEGYEQYF
TRBV28	TRBJ2-3	CASSFYRASTDTQYF
TRBV5-1	TRBJ1-4	CASSWAGTNEKLFF
TRBV9	TRBJ2-2	CASSPRGRPNTGELFF
TRBV6-4	TRBJ2-3	CASRVDRARTDTQYF
TRBV7-2	TRBJ2-2	CASSLDPPQNTGELFF
TRBV7-3	TRBJ2-7	CASSVEAGGYEQYF
TRBV10-3	TRBJ2-7	CAIKSSGSYEQYF
TRBV19	TRBJ1-5	CASSIREHQPQHF
TRBV2	TRBJ2-2	CASSGTGGHGELFF
TRBV18	TRBJ1-2	CASSPQVQQGSSANYGYTF
TRBV6-4	TRBJ1-2	CASRFWDRGNYGYTF
TRBV28	TRBJ2-2	CASSSTWTSGHTGELFF
TRBV18	TRBJ1-1	CASSPLAGTEAFF